Listed below are T cell receptor beta chains from one sample, sequenced in a study of beta chain features in type 1 diabetes. Method: immunoSEQ multiplex PCR; TCRdb's copy keeps in-frame clones and lacks some. Of a few hundred thousand clones in the sample, approximately 11% were seen once. Specimen: naive CD4+ T cells from blood. The source is a woman in her 30s in good health. CDR3s include the opening cysteine and the closing phenylalanine or tryptophan. The order of the fields is clone size, D gene, V gene, J gene, CDR3 DNA, CDR3 protein. The D gene is left open where the match is weak. Clone sizes are given selectively: once, few, many, or a class where the clone is expanded.

clone_size: -; d_call: TRBD1; v_call: TRBV7-9; j_call: TRBJ2-7; cdr3_nt: TGTGCCAGCAGCGCCGGGACAGTCTACGAGCAGTACTTC; cdr3_aa: CASSAGTVYEQYF
clone_size: few; d_call: -; v_call: TRBV29-1; j_call: TRBJ2-3; cdr3_nt: TGCAGCGTTGTCGTCAGGGTAACAGATACGCAGTATTTT; cdr3_aa: CSVVVRVTDTQYF
clone_size: few; d_call: TRBD1; v_call: TRBV30; j_call: TRBJ2-5; cdr3_nt: TGTGCCTGCCGCGGACAGGGACAAGAGACCCAGTACTTC; cdr3_aa: CACRGQGQETQYF
clone_size: few; d_call: -; v_call: TRBV28; j_call: TRBJ1-1; cdr3_nt: TGTGCCAGCATAGGGGGGGCGAACACTGAAGCTTTCTTT; cdr3_aa: CASIGGANTEAFF
clone_size: few; d_call: TRBD2; v_call: TRBV5-1; j_call: TRBJ2-7; cdr3_nt: TGCGCCAGCAGCCGTACTAGCGGGAGTTTCAACGAGCAGTACTTC; cdr3_aa: CASSRTSGSFNEQYF
clone_size: -; d_call: TRBD1; v_call: TRBV4-3; j_call: TRBJ2-7; cdr3_nt: TGCGCCAGCAGCCAAGCTGTGACAGGGACCTACGAGCAGTACTTC; cdr3_aa: CASSQAVTGTYEQYF
clone_size: few; d_call: -; v_call: TRBV11-2; j_call: TRBJ2-3; cdr3_nt: TGTGCCAGCAGCTCCGGTGGCAGCGGAGGCACAGATACGCAGTATTTT; cdr3_aa: CASSSGGSGGTDTQYF
clone_size: -; d_call: TRBD2; v_call: TRBV11-1; j_call: TRBJ2-3; cdr3_nt: TGTGCCAGCAGCTCCGGACTAGCGGGAGTGATAGATACGCAGTATTTT; cdr3_aa: CASSSGLAGVIDTQYF
clone_size: -; d_call: TRBD1; v_call: TRBV10-3; j_call: TRBJ2-5; cdr3_nt: TGTGCCATCAGACGACAGGGAGTGAAGGGTGGGCAAGAGACCCAGTACTTC; cdr3_aa: CAIRRQGVKGGQETQYF
clone_size: -; d_call: -; v_call: TRBV7-3; j_call: TRBJ1-1; cdr3_nt: TGTGCCAGCAGCTTAACGGGCAAGAACACTGAAGCTTTCTTT; cdr3_aa: CASSLTGKNTEAFF
clone_size: -; d_call: -; v_call: TRBV18; j_call: TRBJ2-3; cdr3_nt: TGTGCCAGCTCTCTCACAGATACGCAGTATTTT; cdr3_aa: CASSLTDTQYF
clone_size: -; d_call: -; v_call: TRBV18; j_call: TRBJ2-5; cdr3_nt: TGTGCCAGCTCCCCGGGACACACCACTAACCAAGAGACCCAGTACTTC; cdr3_aa: CASSPGHTTNQETQYF
clone_size: -; d_call: -; v_call: TRBV7-2; j_call: TRBJ1-1; cdr3_nt: TGTGCCAGCAGCCGAGTCGGGGACACTGAAGCTTTCTTT; cdr3_aa: CASSRVGDTEAFF
clone_size: -; d_call: TRBD2; v_call: TRBV25-1; j_call: TRBJ2-1; cdr3_nt: TGTGCCAGCAGTGTCCAGGGACTAGCGGTCGTTGAGGGTGAGCAGTTCTTC; cdr3_aa: CASSVQGLAVVEGEQFF
clone_size: -; d_call: -; v_call: TRBV6-5; j_call: TRBJ2-7; cdr3_nt: TGTGCCAGCAGGGCCAGTACCTACGAGCAGTACTTC; cdr3_aa: CASRASTYEQYF
clone_size: few; d_call: -; v_call: TRBV6-1; j_call: TRBJ2-7; cdr3_nt: TGTGCCAGCAGTGATCGGGGGAGCTCCTACGAGCAGTACTTC; cdr3_aa: CASSDRGSSYEQYF
clone_size: few; d_call: TRBD1; v_call: TRBV19; j_call: TRBJ2-6; cdr3_nt: TGTGCCAGTTCTAGGGACAGGGCCCTCTCTGGGGCCAACGTCCTGACTTTC; cdr3_aa: CASSRDRALSGANVLTF
clone_size: -; d_call: -; v_call: TRBV28; j_call: TRBJ2-7; cdr3_nt: TGTGCCAGCAGCGATAACATGTCCTACGAGCAGTACTTC; cdr3_aa: CASSDNMSYEQYF
clone_size: few; d_call: TRBD2; v_call: TRBV11-3; j_call: TRBJ2-7; cdr3_nt: TGTGCCAGCAGCAAACGGGGGGGGACCTTCTACGAGCAGTACTTC; cdr3_aa: CASSKRGGTFYEQYF
clone_size: few; d_call: TRBD1; v_call: TRBV18; j_call: TRBJ2-5; cdr3_nt: TGTGCCAGCTCACCAAGTGGACAGGGAGTACAAGAGACCCAGTACTTC; cdr3_aa: CASSPSGQGVQETQYF
clone_size: -; d_call: TRBD1; v_call: TRBV30; j_call: TRBJ1-5; cdr3_nt: TGTGCCTGGAGTGAGGGACAGGGCAATCAGCCCCAGCATTTT; cdr3_aa: CAWSEGQGNQPQHF
clone_size: few; d_call: -; v_call: TRBV7-2; j_call: TRBJ2-5; cdr3_nt: TGTGCCAGCAGCTTACTAAGGGGGGGGAGGATCGAGACCCAGTACTTC; cdr3_aa: CASSLLRGGRIETQYF
clone_size: -; d_call: TRBD2; v_call: TRBV28; j_call: TRBJ2-1; cdr3_nt: TGTGCCAGCAGTTTAAGCTCTAGCGGGAGATATGAGCAGTTCTTC; cdr3_aa: CASSLSSSGRYEQFF
clone_size: few; d_call: -; v_call: TRBV6-1; j_call: TRBJ2-7; cdr3_nt: TGTGCCAGCAGATCGACAGTGTTCAGCTCCTACGAGCAGTACTTC; cdr3_aa: CASRSTVFSSYEQYF
clone_size: -; d_call: TRBD1; v_call: TRBV7-7; j_call: TRBJ2-1; cdr3_nt: TGTGCTAGCAGTTCAGGACAGGCCCTCTCCTACAATGAGCAGTTCTTC; cdr3_aa: CASSSGQALSYNEQFF